This T cell receptor beta chain was profiled in a study of identical twins (dated by TCRdb to the mid-2010s). As for the study more broadly: The study deep-sequenced TCR alpha and beta repertoires from monozygotic twins, unrelated adults of various ages and cord blood to test whether fetal clonotypes persist. To rule out contamination, replicate twin experiments were performed at different times with different library preparation protocols. What the research found in general, with its limitations: Compared with coincidental sharing between unrelated individuals, out-of-frame TCR alpha sequences shared between twins showed an excess of sequences with low generation probability. In monozygotic twins, recombination models systematically underestimated out-of-frame TCR alpha sharing, but the models matched the sharing seen between unrelated individuals. Because the same donors could not be followed over many years, conclusions were based on cross-sectional statistical analysis. Invariant T cells such as MAIT and iNKT could partly confound zero-insertion analyses, although diverse VJ usage argued against such confounding for most clonotypes. Excess twin sharing in beta out-of-frame sequences was weaker because fewer shared sequences lowered the signal-to-noise ratio. Fewer insertions were carried by abundant cord blood beta clonotypes, a similar but weaker trend appeared in young adult naive repertoires, and no such trend appeared in memory repertoires.

Only healthy Caucasian donors were included. Three pairs of female monozygotic twins, all aged about 18 to 30 years, made up the twin cohort. Miltenyi CD45RO+ enrichment and human naive T-cell isolation kits were used to isolate memory (CD45RO+) and naive T cells from PBMC. Libraries were made using 5' RACE. Sequencing instrument: Illumina HiSeq 2000. Template switching introduced a universal primer binding site; the final cDNA contained a unique molecular identifier, enabling accurate counting of TCR cDNA molecules. First-strand cDNA for TCR alpha and beta chains was synthesized from specific primers in the conserved constant-segment region. To control for contamination, every cDNA library carried two barcodes: a SMART-Mk sample barcode plus Illumina barcodes. TruSeq adapter sequences along with Illumina sample barcodes were introduced in two successive PCR steps. Sequencing of the TCR alpha and beta cDNA libraries was done on the Illumina HiSeq platform using custom primers. In the original analysis: Raw reads were processed with MiGEC to extract unique molecular identifiers, and MiXCR was used to determine CDR3 positions. For each individual, recombination models were inferred using an EM algorithm with the repgenHMM and IGoR tools. Shared clonotype analysis was performed with the tcR package in R, normalizing sharing by the product of cloneset sizes. To study raw recombination free of thymic and clonal selection effects, out-of-frame nonproductive sequences were analyzed. The public sequencing data were trimmed at Q25 with fastp and processed into clonotypes with MiXCR by TCRdb, which kept only in-frame beta chains. Each entry is one CDR3 protein sequence, shown with its most common DNA and genes. In this record, the V and J calls reflect TCRdb's handling and not the investigators' own analysis. This sample gives approximately 220,000 distinct CDR3 sequences in total; around 6.9% of them show up just once. Together, the top ten hold about 1.9% of the sample.

The germline V gene supplies CDR1 KGHDR and CDR2 SFDVKD. V and J are truncated by 9 bases and 5 bases respectively, leaving an intervening sequence of 10 bases. The CDR3 runs 12 residues from the cysteine to the phenylalanine. Left in the record is the CDR3 DNA by itself, 36 bases read in frame from the first base. Worth noting for this clonotype: It has no known antigen specificity. No base quality values were provided; no much bigger clone lies one nucleotide off.

The same data also went into a second study, on yellow fever vaccine responses in identical twins. Drawing on the second study: According to the authors, in identical twins the way T cells responded to vaccination appeared partly convergent and partly personalized. In identical twins, the study followed T cell clones that responded to the vaccine with precision.

Recombination connected TRBV24-1 to TRBJ2-1; the D segment may tentatively be TRBD1 or TRBD2, each giving 5 matched bases. Material: memory (CD45RO+) T cells sorted from blood. The cell subset or site label of this sample denotes: CD45RO+ enriched T cells. The sequence was collected from a woman aged 18-29 years in good health. The CDR3 reads CATGTKNNEQFF. The nucleotide sequence reads as follows: TGTGCCACCGGGACCAAAAACAATGAGCAGTTCTTC.